Presented here are 20 T cell receptor beta chains from one specimen sequenced in a study of T-cell reconstitution after alpha-beta-depleted transplantation in children (dated by TCRdb to 2015 to 2016). Broader findings and caveats from the paper: The frequencies of hyperexpanded clones fell over the following months, and after one year, T-cell counts and TCRbeta diversity were mostly attributed to newly produced T cells.

These receptors' targets are unknown. The library came from PCR. The sequencer was an Illumina HiSeq 2500. To normalize quantification of the TCRbeta repertoire, the TCR libraries were built with molecular barcoding that relied on unique molecular identifiers. TCRdb reran the public reads through fastp at Q25 and MiXCR, keeping productive beta chains. Each entry merges the rows of one CDR3 protein and shows their most common DNA and genes. This sample lists 330,000 or so distinct CDR3 sequences; roughly 8.2% were detected once. Together, the top ten hold about 8.2% of the sample. What the treatment or condition label conveys for this sample: allogeneic hematopoietic cell transplantation with graft depleted of TCRalphabeta T cells and CD19 B cells. Here the sequenced sample was peripheral blood, taken 360 days after TCRalphabeta/CD19-depleted stem cell transplant. The receptors derive from a female patient under 10 years old who had a stem cell transplant for Fanconi anemia, so the T cells may come from the graft donor.

The rearrangement uses TRBV6-2 or TRBV6-3 and TRBJ2-7; either TRBD1 or TRBD2 may supply D (5 bases each). Germline CDR1 MNHEY, CDR2 SVGEGT. Trimming left V 10 bases short and J 3 bases short, with 16 bases between. This CDR3 region has 13 residues. The CDR3, as DNA: TGTGCCACCAAAAGGGACCTGGACTACGAGCAGTACTTC. Translating it yields CATKRDLDYEQYF.

This clonotype turned up a few times. The chain has TRBV5-6 and TRBJ1-5; D ambiguous. Germline values: CDR1 SGHDT, CDR2 YYEEEE. This CDR3 has 16 amino acids. V was cut by 1 base and J by 3 bases, with 14 bases left in between. The CDR3 here is CASSLFRQNHNQPQHF. DNA of the CDR3: TGTGCCAGCAGCTTGTTCCGCCAGAACCACAATCAGCCCCAGCATTTT.

This clonotype was detected many times. V and J are TRBV5-1 and TRBJ2-5, with TRBD2 matching 9 bases. This CDR3 has 16 residues. J gave up 0 bases and V 2 bases, and 5 bases lay outside the gene matches. Germline V gene sequence: CDR1 SGHRS, CDR2 YFSETQ. The CDR3 bases are TGCGCCAGCAGCTTCTTAGCGGGGGCGTACCAAGAGACCCAGTACTTC. This gives the protein CASSFLAGAYQETQYF.

This clonotype appeared many times. The V gene is TRBV12-3 or TRBV12-4, the J gene TRBJ2-7; D is unclear. Trimming removed 7 bases at V and 3 bases at J, with 16 bases between. This CDR3 has 14 amino acids. The CDR3 protein is CASTASTANYEQYF. DNA of the CDR3: TGTGCCAGCACCGCGAGTACAGCCAACTACGAGCAGTACTTC.

There are many counts of this clonotype. The J gene is TRBJ1-1, the V gene TRBV5-1; maybe TRBD1 (5 bases). CDR1 SGHRS and CDR2 YFSETQ come from the germline V gene. This CDR3 is built from 17 residues. V lost 2 bases and J 0 bases, leaving 17 bases between the germline ends. The CDR3 nucleotides are TGCGCCAGCAGCTTTCGGCAGATCAGGGATTTGAACACTGAAGCTTTCTTT. Its translation: CASSFRQIRDLNTEAFF.

This clonotype was picked up a small number of times. Since the CDR3 does not end with the conserved phenylalanine or tryptophan, this likely comes from a read error. The DNA is omitted, as the CDR3 cannot be located on it reliably, and the CDR3 follows TCRdb's listing. The J gene is TRBJ2-7, the V gene TRBV20-1; the table names TRBD2, a call not compared with the DNA. Counting both end residues, the CDR3 totals 11 amino acids. Germline V lookup: CDR1 DFQATT, CDR2 SNEGSKA (reference sequence). Here the CDR3 reads CSASSSGTIFP.

This clonotype showed up many times. This chain links TRBV7-9 with TRBJ1-5; the D is unclear. The CDR3 extends over 14 amino acids. The germline V and J ends were trimmed by 4 bases and 7 bases, with 14 bases remaining between them. CDR1 SEHNR and CDR2 FQNEAQ come from the germline V gene (reference sequence). The CDR3 loop reads CASSSRNDLQPQHF. The CDR3 DNA sequence: TGTGCCAGCAGCTCCCGAAACGATCTACAGCCCCAGCATTTT. Full variable domain (remainder filled in from reference TRBV7-9 and TRBJ1-5): DTGVSQNPRHKITKRGQNVTFRCDPISEHNRLYWYRQTLGQGPEFLTYFQNEAQLEKSRLLSDRFSAERPKGSFSTLEIQRTEQGDSAMYLCASSSRNDLQPQHFGDGTRLSIL.

This clonotype was recorded many times. CDR3 nucleotide sequence: TGTGCCACCAGCAGAGGTGGGGATAGCAATCAGCCCCAGCATTTT. Translating it yields CATSRGGDSNQPQHF. The chain employs TRBV15 and TRBJ1-5; D is undetermined. Deletions cut 1 base from V and 0 bases from J, with 7 bases between. The CDR3 runs 15 residues. CDR1 and CDR2 (germline): LNHNV, YYDKDF (reference sequence).

This clonotype was seen at least ten times. The V and J genes are TRBV10-2 and TRBJ2-7; 9 bases map to TRBD1. After removal of 5 bases from V and 4 bases from J, the junction contained 9 bases not matched to a gene. Germline V gene data show CDR1 as WSHSY and CDR2 as SAAADI. The CDR3 has 15 residues. The CDR3 reads CASSLTGQGSYEQYV. As DNA, the CDR3 is TGCGCCAGCAGTCTTACGGGACAGGGTAGTTACGAGCAGTACGTC.

The chain has TRBV5-1 and TRBJ1-1; no reliable D call. Trimming took off 2 bases at V and 3 bases at J, with 8 bases between the two ends. Germline V lookup: CDR1 SGHRS, CDR2 YFSETQ. The CDR3 is 13 amino acids. The CDR3 DNA follows: TGCGCCAGCAGCTTCCTAACGGACACTGAAGCTTTCTTT. Encoded protein: CASSFLTDTEAFF.

This clonotype was detected ten times or more. The chain is built from TRBV5-1 and TRBJ1-1; D is perhaps TRBD1 (5 bases). V lost 4 bases, J lost 1 base, and 17 bases lay in between. This CDR3 is 16 amino acids long. Germline loops: CDR1 SGHRS, CDR2 YFSETQ. The CDR3 nucleotides are TGCGCCAGCAGCCTTACAACGTACGGGGCGAACACTGAAGCTTTCTTT. Translating gives CASSLTTYGANTEAFF.

The sample holds a few counts of this clonotype. The chain is built from TRBV28 and TRBJ1-5, with 7 bases lining up with TRBD1. From germline, CDR1 is MDHEN and CDR2 SYDVKM. The CDR3 totals 17 residues. V was pared by 0 bases and J by 6 bases, with 11 bases of the junction left unmatched. The CDR3 DNA sequence: TGTGCCAGCAGTTTATGGACAGGGCGAGGGTCAACTCAGCCCCAGCATTTT. It yields the protein CASSLWTGRGSTQPQHF.

The rearrangement links TRBV7-6 to TRBJ2-7, with D unclear. V shed 5 bases and J shed 2 bases, with 13 bases lying between them. The CDR3 sequence is 14 residues long. The germline gives CDR1 SGHVS, CDR2 FNYEAQ. In DNA, the CDR3 is TGTGCCAGCAGCCTTGTATTCGGTACCTACGAGCAGTACTTC. This codes for CASSLVFGTYEQYF.

The rearrangement links TRBV7-8 to TRBJ2-1, with D perhaps TRBD1 (6 bases). With 2 bases removed from V and 4 bases from J, the gap between germline ends came to 15 bases. The CDR3 is made up of 16 amino acids. The V gene's germline CDR1 is SGHVS and CDR2 FQNEAQ. DNA of the CDR3: TGTGCCAGCAGCTTAAGGCCAGGGGTGGGGTACAATGAGCAGTTCTTC. Protein: CASSLRPGVGYNEQFF.

This clonotype occurred a few times. The gene calls are TRBV3-1 and TRBJ2-1; D remains unclear. Trimming shortened V by 4 bases and J by 8 bases, and 9 bases separated the two germline ends. The CDR3 is 12 amino acids. Germline V lookup: CDR1 LGHDT, CDR2 YNNKEL (reference sequence). CDR3 sequence (DNA): TGTGCCAGCAGCCCTAATGGGTATGAGCAGTTCTTC. This sequence encodes CASSPNGYEQFF.

This clonotype occurred a few times. This sequence joins TRBV24-1 and TRBJ2-1, with 9 nucleotides matching TRBD2. V lost 4 bases, J lost 6 bases, and 15 bases stayed unmatched. Germline V CDR1 and CDR2: KGHDR, SFDVKD. The CDR3 loop spans 18 amino acids. CDR3 coding DNA: TGTGCCACCAGTGACCCGATAGCGGGAGCCTTCCCGGGCAATGAGCAGTTCTTC. This translates into CATSDPIAGAFPGNEQFF.

This clonotype was seen ten or more times. The chain carries TRBV28 and TRBJ2-7; the D gene could be TRBD1 or TRBD2 (5 bases each). Between the trimmed V and J ends, which lost 4 bases and 6 bases, there was a span of 13 bases. The CDR3 totals 13 residues. Looked up from germline, CDR1 is MDHEN and CDR2 is SYDVKM. CDR3 DNA: TGTGCCAGCAGTTCTAGGTTGAGGGGCGAGCAGTACTTC. This encodes CASSSRLRGEQYF.

This clonotype turned up a few times. The rearrangement links TRBV29-1 to TRBJ2-5; no firm D call. The V end lost 6 bases, the J end lost 7 bases, and 9 bases lay between the germline ends. This CDR3 comprises 10 residues. Germline CDR1 SQVTM, CDR2 ANQGSEA. CDR3 in DNA: TGCAGCGTCGGTGACGGGACCCAGTACTTC. It translates to CSVGDGTQYF.

This clonotype was counted ten times or more. The chain links TRBV28 to TRBJ2-1; 7 positions match TRBD1. After removal of 5 bases from V and 4 bases from J, the junction contained 8 bases not matched to a gene. Germline V gene sequence: CDR1 MDHEN, CDR2 SYDVKM. The CDR3 consists of 15 residues. The CDR3 DNA is TGTGCCAGCAGTACTATGGGACAGCAATACAATGAGCAGTTCTTC. It encodes CASSTMGQQYNEQFF.

This clonotype was detected many times. This chain uses TRBV20-1 with TRBJ2-1; D is uncertain. The V end was cut by 3 bases, the J end by 5 bases, with 8 bases between. The CDR3 is 12 amino acids. From germline, CDR1 is DFQATT and CDR2 SNEGSKA (reference sequence). In DNA, the CDR3 is TGCAGTGCTAGGGGCTCAAACAATGAGCAGTTCTTC. Its protein is CSARGSNNEQFF.